Listed here are 11 T cell receptor beta chains from one sample, sequenced in a study of cytomegalovirus exposure and HLA in healthy donors. The PCR had 60 Vbeta and 13 Jbeta primers. Libraries were prepared by immunoSEQ multiplex PCR; TCRdb keeps only in-frame clonotypes and omits some of them. The sample includes some 150,000 clones, about 71% seen only once; the top ten take 2.8%. Sequenced sample: PBMCs. The receptors originated from a woman in her thirties in good health and CMV-seronegative.

The V and J genes are TRBV28 and TRBJ1-6; no clear D gene. Germline CDR1 MDHEN, CDR2 SYDVKM. V gave up 3 bases and J gave up 5 bases, with 8 bases separating them. This CDR3 comprises 14 residues. The CDR3 DNA sequence: TGTGCCAGCAGTTTCGTTCAGAATAATTCACCCCTCCACTTT. This gives the protein CASSFVQNNSPLHF.

The chain has TRBV4-3 and TRBJ2-3; perhaps TRBD1 as D (6 bases). This CDR3 contains 17 residues. Trimming removed 0 bases from V and 0 bases from J, with 13 bases in between. The germline gives CDR1 LGHNA, CDR2 YSLEER. The CDR3 coding sequence is TGCGCCAGCAGCCAAGATTGGACAGAAGTTAGCACAGATACGCAGTATTTT. Translated: CASSQDWTEVSTDTQYF.

V and J are TRBV18 and TRBJ2-3; no reliable D call. CDR1 and CDR2 (germline): KGHSH, LQKENI. The CDR3 loop spans 16 amino acids. Trimming took 6 bases from V and 3 from J, leaving 19 bases between them. CDR3 in amino acids: CASSPSLVTLTDTQYF. The CDR3 coding sequence is TGTGCCAGCTCCCCCTCTCTAGTTACCCTAACAGATACGCAGTATTTT.

The CDR3 is CASSYRSGTEAFF. CDR3 in DNA: TGTGCCAGCAGCTACAGGAGTGGGACTGAAGCTTTCTTT. V and J are TRBV6-6 and TRBJ1-1; D perhaps matches TRBD1 (5 bases). CDR3 size: 13 residues. Germline V gene sequence: CDR1 MNHNY, CDR2 SVGAGI (reference sequence). V lost 6 bases and J 5 bases, leaving 13 bases between the germline ends.

The rearrangement uses TRBV9 and TRBJ1-1, with D perhaps matching TRBD1 (6 bases). The CDR3 has 15 amino acids. V gave up 4 bases and J gave up 1 base, with 14 bases separating them. Germline assignment: CDR1 SGDLS and CDR2 YYNGEE. This CDR3 is CASSPQLGQNTEAFF. The CDR3 DNA reads as TGTGCCAGCAGCCCCCAACTGGGACAGAACACTGAAGCTTTCTTT.

This chain joins TRBV19 and TRBJ2-7; unclear D gene. Looked up from germline, CDR1 is LNHDA and CDR2 is SQIVND (reference sequence). The CDR3 loop spans 14 amino acids. V was clipped by 3 bases and J by 1 base, with 10 bases between them. The CDR3 DNA is TGTGCCAGTAGTATCTTCCCGTATTCCTACGAGCAGTACTTC. It encodes CASSIFPYSYEQYF.

The gene calls are TRBV18 and TRBJ1-1, with 8 nucleotides matching TRBD1. V lost 5 bases to trimming and J lost 4 bases; unmatched junction nucleotides: 9. Per germline, CDR1 KGHSH and CDR2 LQKENI. The CDR3 has 15 amino acids. CDR3 nucleotide sequence: TGTGCCAGCTCAGTAGGACAGGGCGGAATCACTGAAGCTTTCTTT. Protein sequence: CASSVGQGGITEAFF.

The rearrangement links TRBV27 to TRBJ2-2, with 8 bases lining up with TRBD2. Looked up from germline, CDR1 is MNHEY and CDR2 is SMNVEV (reference sequence). J lost 5 bases, V lost 2 bases, and 4 bases had no gene match. The CDR3 has 15 residues. The CDR3 sequence is CASSLMASGTGELFF. The CDR3 DNA follows: TGTGCCAGCAGTTTAATGGCTAGCGGGACCGGGGAGCTGTTTTTT.

The genes are TRBV6-5 and TRBJ2-3; D is possibly TRBD2 (5 bases). Germline CDR1 MNHEY, CDR2 SVGAGI. V shed 6 bases and J shed 11 bases, with 12 bases lying between them. The CDR3 sequence is 11 residues long. The CDR3 is CASRYPGGQYF. In nucleotides, the CDR3 is TGTGCCAGCAGATACCCCGGAGGGCAGTATTTT.

V usage is TRBV4-3 and J usage is TRBJ2-7; D might be TRBD1 (6 bases). Germline V CDR1 and CDR2: LGHNA, YSLEER. CDR3 length equals 13 residues. Trimming removed 0 bases at V and 3 bases at J, with 6 bases between. This CDR3 is CASSQEDSYEQYF. DNA for the CDR3: TGCGCCAGCAGCCAAGAGGACAGCTACGAGCAGTACTTC.

The chain carries TRBV30 and TRBJ2-5; D gene uncertain. The V and J ends lost 4 bases and 5 bases respectively, with 11 bases between them. The CDR3 totals 12 residues. Germline V CDR1 and CDR2: GTSNPN, SVGIG (reference sequence). The CDR3 loop is CAWNHLRETQYF. The CDR3 nucleotides read TGTGCCTGGAACCACCTGCGGGAGACCCAGTACTTC.